This is a list of T cell receptor beta chains from one sample in a study of CD8 T cells in Susac syndrome. From the immunoSEQ multiplex PCR reads, TCRdb called clonotypes with MiXCR, one entry per CDR3 protein. This repertoire shows 200,000 or so distinct CDR3 sequences, nearly 95% found once; its top ten account for around 0.085%. Sequences were obtained from CD4+ T cells from PBMCs. These receptors were collected from a human donor with multiple sclerosis. Both conserved end residues are part of each CDR3. The D gene is left open where the match is weak. A clone size is listed for some rows: how often the clone was seen (once, few, many), or a class if it is expanded.

14,-,TRBV5-6,once,TRBJ1-1,TGTGCCAGCAGCTTATTGAGGGGTGGCACTGAAGCTTTCTTT,CASSLLRGGTEAFF
12,-,TRBV25-1,-,TRBJ1-2,TGTGCCAGCAGTCCTACCAGGGTCGGCTACACCTTC,CASSPTRVGYTF
13,-,TRBV11-2,-,TRBJ1-2,TGTGCCAGCAGCCCTCCAGGGGTACCTGGCTACACCTTC,CASSPPGVPGYTF
16,TRBD2,TRBV4-2,-,TRBJ2-3,TGTGCCAGCAGCCAAGTTACAGCGGGGGGATCAGATACGCAGTATTTT,CASSQVTAGGSDTQYF
17,-,TRBV4-1,-,TRBJ1-2,TGCGCCAGCCAGGGCAGCCACCGGGGGCAAGATTCAAAAGGCTACACCTTC,CASQGSHRGQDSKGYTF
13,-,TRBV12-3/TRBV12-4,-,TRBJ2-4,TGTGCCAGCAGCGCTCCGGGACAAAACATTCAGTACTTC,CASSAPGQNIQYF
15,TRBD1,TRBV20-1,-,TRBJ1-2,TGCAGTGCTAGAGATGGAGGGACAGTCAGCTATGGCTACACCTTC,CSARDGGTVSYGYTF
18,-,TRBV4-1,-,TRBJ1-2,TGCGCCAGCAGCCAGATAGACGGTGTGCATGGGAGTAACTATGGCTACACCTTC,CASSQIDGVHGSNYGYTF
12,-,TRBV6-1,-,TRBJ2-5,TGTGCCAGCAGTGAAGTAGTGGAGACCCAGTACTTC,CASSEVVETQYF
14,-,TRBV28,-,TRBJ1-2,TGTGCCAGCGGGCTGGGCCAAGCTAACTATGGCTACACCTTC,CASGLGQANYGYTF
14,-,TRBV4-1,-,TRBJ2-7,TGCGCCAGCAGCCAAGAAGGGACTTCCTACGAGCAGTACTTC,CASSQEGTSYEQYF
16,-,TRBV9,-,TRBJ2-7,TGTGCCAGCAGCGTAGGAAGGGCTAATAGGCTCTACGAGCAGTACTTC,CASSVGRANRLYEQYF
16,TRBD1,TRBV3-1,-,TRBJ1-1,TGTGCCAGCAGTCTAGACAGGGGCTACCGAAACACTGAAGCTTTCTTT,CASSLDRGYRNTEAFF
13,TRBD1,TRBV7-9,once,TRBJ2-5,TGTGCCAGCGGCGAGCAGGGGGCAGAGACCCAGTACTTC,CASGEQGAETQYF
14,TRBD1,TRBV29-1,-,TRBJ2-3,TGCAGCGTTCCGACAGGGGGCGCGGACGATACGCAGTATTTT,CSVPTGGADDTQYF
15,-,TRBV14,-,TRBJ2-6,TGTGCCAGCAGCCTCTACAGGGCTGGGGCCAACGTCCTGACTTTC,CASSLYRAGANVLTF
13,-,TRBV29-1,-,TRBJ2-7,TGCAGCGTTCTAAAGCAGGGGAAAAACGAGCAGTACTTC,CSVLKQGKNEQYF
15,-,TRBV6-5,once,TRBJ2-5,TGTGCCAGCAGTTACTGGGGGACCCCGACGGACACCCAGTACTTC,CASSYWGTPTDTQYF
13,-,TRBV6-6,-,TRBJ2-1,TGTGCCAGCAGTTACCCGACAGAGGCCGAGCAGTTCTTC,CASSYPTEAEQFF
13,TRBD1,TRBV6-6,-,TRBJ1-2,TGTGCCAGCCGAGGACAGGCGTACTATGGCTACACCTTC,CASRGQAYYGYTF
18,TRBD2,TRBV6-1,-,TRBJ2-7,TGTGCCAGCAGGCCGGGGGGCACCGGGACTAGCGGCTCCTACGAGCAGTACTTC,CASRPGGTGTSGSYEQYF
12,-,TRBV20-1,-,TRBJ2-7,TGCAGTGCTACCCGGGACACCGTGGAGCAGTACTTC,CSATRDTVEQYF
13,-,TRBV24-1,-,TRBJ1-5,TGTGCCACCAGCGGGACGGTGAATCAGCCCCAGCATTTT,CATSGTVNQPQHF
13,-,TRBV29-1,-,TRBJ2-1,TGCAGCGTTGTCGGACACCCGGGCAATGAGCAGTTCTTC,CSVVGHPGNEQFF
14,-,TRBV6-5,-,TRBJ2-6,TGTGCCAGCAGTGGGGGGTCTGGGGCCAACGTCCTGACTTTC,CASSGGSGANVLTF
15,TRBD1,TRBV7-2,-,TRBJ2-1,TGTGCCAGCAGCTACGCAATAACAGGGGAAAATGAGCAGTTCTTC,CASSYAITGENEQFF
14,-,TRBV19,-,TRBJ2-1,TGTGCCAGTAGCACCGCGCGGACTTCCAATGAGCAGTTCTTC,CASSTARTSNEQFF
15,TRBD2,TRBV7-9,-,TRBJ2-4,TGTGCCAGCAGCTTATCGGGGGGACTAATGGGCATTCAGTACTTC,CASSLSGGLMGIQYF
14,-,TRBV11-2,-,TRBJ2-4,TGTGCCAGCAGCTTAGAGCCTACCACAGGGATTCAGTACTTC,CASSLEPTTGIQYF
14,TRBD1,TRBV20-1,once,TRBJ1-2,TGCAGCGCAAAAAAAGGACAGGGAGTAAGTGGCTACACCTTC,CSAKKGQGVSGYTF
17,TRBD2,TRBV3-1,-,TRBJ2-1,TGTGCCAGCAGCCAAGCTATTAGCGGGGGGGCGTCCGGTGAGCAGTTCTTC,CASSQAISGGASGEQFF
13,-,TRBV5-1,-,TRBJ2-7,TGCGCCAGCAGCTTGGTGGGAAGGTACGAGCAGTACTTC,CASSLVGRYEQYF
14,-,TRBV20-1,-,TRBJ2-5,TGCAGTGCTAGAGATCGCCCCCATCAAGAGACCCAGTACTTC,CSARDRPHQETQYF
14,TRBD2,TRBV12-3/TRBV12-4,once,TRBJ2-5,TGTGCCAGCACCCCTCGCGGGGGGGACGGAACCCAGTACTTC,CASTPRGGDGTQYF
18,-,TRBV27,-,TRBJ2-1,TGTGCCAGCAGTTTATTATCCCGAGCGGTTAGCTCCTACAATGAGCAGTTCTTC,CASSLLSRAVSSYNEQFF
16,-,TRBV9,-,TRBJ2-7,TGTGCCAGCAGCGTAGCTAGGGGCGGGCGGGACCACGAGCAGTACTTC,CASSVARGGRDHEQYF
19,-,TRBV21-1,-,TRBJ1-2,TGTGCCAGCAGCAAACTCCCCGGACAGGGAGGGGAGCTACACTATGGCTACACCTTC,CASSKLPGQGGELHYGYTF
13,-,TRBV29-1,-,TRBJ1-3,TGCAGCGTTGAAGATCCGGTGGGAAACACCATATATTTT,CSVEDPVGNTIYF
14,TRBD1,TRBV29-1,-,TRBJ2-5,TGCAGCGTTGAACTAAGGACAGGGAGGGAGACCCAGTACTTC,CSVELRTGRETQYF
17,TRBD2,TRBV12-3/TRBV12-4,-,TRBJ2-1,TGTGCCAGCAGTTCCGGGACTAGCGGGGGGCATTCCCGAGAGCAGTTCTTC,CASSSGTSGGHSREQFF
15,-,TRBV9,-,TRBJ2-1,TGTGCCAGCACCCGGGCTCCGGGGGACTACAATGAGCAGTTCTTC,CASTRAPGDYNEQFF
16,-,TRBV24-1,-,TRBJ2-6,TGTGCCACCAGTGACTACGACAGGAATGGGGCCAACGTCCTGACTTTC,CATSDYDRNGANVLTF
12,-,TRBV20-1,-,TRBJ1-1,TGCAGTGCTAGAACCATGAACACTGAAGCTTTCTTT,CSARTMNTEAFF
12,-,TRBV30,-,TRBJ2-7,TGTGCCTGGAACGGGGGCTCCTACGAGCAGTACTTC,CAWNGGSYEQYF
13,-,TRBV9,-,TRBJ1-2,TGTGCCAGCAGCCCCACAGTTGGGAGGGGCTACACCTTC,CASSPTVGRGYTF
14,-,TRBV20-1,-,TRBJ2-3,TGCAGTGCTCGAGTAGGGACTAGCACAGATACGCAGTATTTT,CSARVGTSTDTQYF
11,-,TRBV30,-,TRBJ2-7,TGTGCCTGGAGTGTACGGTACGAGCAGTACTTC,CAWSVRYEQYF